These 25 T cell receptor beta chains were sequenced from one sample in a study of blood T cells in healthy people across ages. Through a sample-barcoded 5' primer and a J-beta primer mix, a second PCR was run for about 6 to 11 cycles. TCRdb processed the 5' RACE reads anew with MiXCR; each CDR3 protein has one entry. The sample carries approximately 1.5 million distinct CDR3 sequences, about 35% recorded once. Sequenced input: blood. Receptors originate from a woman aged 25 to 45 in good health.

This clonotype occurred a few times. The chain combines TRBV20-1 with TRBJ2-7; TRBD2 matches 8 bases. The CDR3 consists of 14 residues. V shed 3 bases and J 2 bases; nucleotides not matched to a gene: 6. Germline loops: CDR1 DFQATT, CDR2 SNEGSKA (reference sequence). This chain's CDR3 is CSASASGLTYEQYF. CDR3 DNA: TGCAGTGCTAGCGCTAGCGGGTTAACCTACGAGCAGTACTTC.

V gene TRBV4-2 combines with J gene TRBJ2-7; TRBD2 matches 9 bases. Trimming took 0 bases from V and 2 from J; bases not matched to a gene: 2. The CDR3 extends over 15 amino acids. Germline V gene sequence: CDR1 LGHNA, CDR2 YNFKEQ. The CDR3 loop reads CASSQERGGAYEQYF. The CDR3 DNA follows: TGTGCCAGCAGCCAAGAGCGGGGGGGCGCCTACGAGCAGTACTTC.

CDR3 sequence reads: CASSVRTWETQYF. CDR3 coding DNA: TGCGCCAGCAGCGTGCGTACATGGGAGACCCAGTACTTC. V is TRBV5-1 and J is TRBJ2-7; D gene unclear. Near its end, the DNA agrees better with TRBJ2-5, so the J call may be wrong. The CDR3 covers 13 residues. Germline values: CDR1 SGHRS, CDR2 YFSETQ.

CDR3 in DNA: TGCAGTGCTAGAGATTTCATAGCTGTACAGCCCCAGCATTTT. It yields the protein CSARDFIAVQPQHF. The chain recombines TRBV20-1 with TRBJ1-5, with D unresolved. The CDR3 runs 14 residues. CDR1 and CDR2 from the germline V gene are DFQATT and SNEGSKA (reference sequence). The V end lost 0 bases, the J end lost 7 bases, and 13 bases lay between the germline ends.

This clonotype was seen ten or more times. The CDR3 is CASSPGPFYEQYF. In DNA, the CDR3 is TGTGCCAGCAGCCCGGGACCGTTCTACGAGCAGTACTTC. The rearrangement joins TRBV5-6 to TRBJ2-7; D may match TRBD1 or TRBD2 (5 bases each). Germline assignment: CDR1 SGHDT and CDR2 YYEEEE. V dropped 4 bases and J dropped 3 bases, with 11 bases sitting between them. This CDR3 comprises 13 residues.

The chain joins TRBV6-2 or TRBV6-3 to TRBJ1-5; tentatively, D is TRBD1 (5 bases). This CDR3 contains 15 residues. V lost 7 bases to trimming and J lost 6 bases, with 19 bases between them. Germline V gene lookup returns CDR1 MNHEY and CDR2 SVGEGT. CDR3 residues: CASTQGGGVSQPQHF. Here the CDR3 DNA reads TGTGCCAGCACCCAAGGTGGGGGGGTGAGTCAGCCCCAGCATTTT.

Comments on this clonotype: Just one base apart from a much larger clone, this may be a read error. The chain couples TRBV7-6 to TRBJ2-3, with D unresolved. The CDR3 is made up of 13 amino acids. The germline V gene has CDR1 SGHVS and CDR2 FNYEAQ. Here the CDR3 DNA reads TGTGCCAGCAGCCCACCGACCCCAGATGCGCAGTATTTT. Amino acid sequence: CASSPPTPDAQYF.

Of note for this clonotype: A much bigger clone sits one base away, suggesting this may be a read error. The V and J genes are TRBV4-1 and TRBJ2-5, with 8 bases aligning to TRBD2. Germline trimming cut 0 bases from V and 1 base from J; bases unmatched to any gene: 7. Germline CDR1 reads MGHRA; CDR2 reads YSYEKL. The CDR3 runs to 17 residues. The CDR3 sequence is CASSQDPGGGFQETQYF. The CDR3 region has the DNA TGCGCCAGCAGCCAAGATCCGGGCGGGGGGTTCCAAGAGACCCAGTACTTC.

The CDR3 nucleotides are TGTGCCAGCCGGGACAGGGTCGGGTACGAAAAACTGTTTTTT. Protein product: CASRDRVGYEKLFF. The chain joins TRBV6-6 to TRBJ1-4; 9 nucleotides align to TRBD1. Germline CDR1 MNHNY, CDR2 SVGAGI (reference sequence). The CDR3 is 14 amino acids. Germline trimming cut 8 bases from V and 8 bases from J; bases unmatched to any gene: 9.

The V gene is TRBV7-3, the J gene TRBJ2-5, with D maybe TRBD2 (7 bases). Germline CDR1 is SGHTA and CDR2 is FQGTGA. The CDR3 is 15 residues long. The V end lost 5 bases, the J end lost 5 bases, and 18 bases lay between the germline ends. In DNA form, the CDR3 reads TGTGCCAGCAGCAGGGGGGGGAGCTCGGGGGAGACCCAGTACTTC. It is translated as CASSRGGSSGETQYF.

In its sample, this clonotype was seen once. The genes are TRBV15 and TRBJ2-2; 7 bases are a match to TRBD2. The V gene end was trimmed by 2 bases and the J gene end by 0 bases; junction bases not matched to a gene: 9. The CDR3 has 18 residues. The V gene's germline CDR1 is LNHNV and CDR2 YYDKDF (reference sequence). The CDR3 coding sequence is TGTGCCACCAGCAGATTTGGGAGTGGGGGGGCGAACACCGGGGAGCTGTTTTTT. The encoded protein is CATSRFGSGGANTGELFF.

CDR3 sequence: CASSPGTGGGGNEQFF. CDR3 nucleotide sequence: TGTGCCAGCAGCCCAGGAACAGGGGGCGGAGGGAATGAGCAGTTCTTC. J is TRBJ2-1 and V is TRBV14; TRBD1 matches at 9 bases. V was pared by 4 bases and J by 7 bases, with 11 bases of the junction left unmatched. CDR3 length: 16 amino acids. CDR1 and CDR2 from the germline V gene are SGHDN and FVKESK. Together with reference TRBV14 and TRBJ2-1, the CDR3 gives the full variable domain: EAGVTQFPSHSVIEKGQTVTLRCDPISGHDNLYWYRRVMGKEIKFLLHFVKESKQDESGMPNNRFLAERTGGTYSTLKVQPAELEDSGVYFCASSPGTGGGGNEQFFGPGTRLTVL.

The chain has TRBV6-1 and TRBJ2-5, with 9 bases aligning to TRBD1. Germline V gene lookup returns CDR1 MNHNS and CDR2 SASEGT. After removal of 5 bases from V and 11 bases from J, the junction contained 6 bases not matched to a gene. The CDR3 is 12 amino acids. CDR3: CASSSVGQGQYF. Here the CDR3 DNA reads TGTGCCAGCAGTTCGGTGGGACAGGGACAGTACTTC.

A few counts support this clonotype. CDR3 nucleotides: TGTGCCAGCAGCTTAGGCGGACTAGCGGTCCCGGATACGCAGTATTTT. Its translation is CASSLGGLAVPDTQYF. The chain uses TRBV13 and TRBJ2-3, with 10 bases identical to TRBD2. The CDR3 runs to 16 residues. Losses at the gene ends were 0 bases for V and 6 bases for J; bases not matched to a gene: 6. CDR1 and CDR2 (germline): PRHDT, FYEKMQ (reference sequence). Drawing the rest from reference TRBV13 and TRBJ2-3, the complete variable domain is AAGVIQSPRHLIKEKRETATLKCYPIPRHDTVYWYQQGPGQDPQFLISFYEKMQSDKGSIPDRFSAQQFSDYHSELNMSSLELGDSALYFCASSLGGLAVPDTQYFGPGTRLTVL.

This clonotype came up a few times. The chain couples TRBV5-5 to TRBJ1-5; 7 bases fit TRBD1. Germline CDR1 is SGHKS and CDR2 is YYEKEE (reference sequence). The CDR3 extends over 15 amino acids. V was pared by 2 bases and J by 5 bases, with 7 bases of the junction left unmatched. The CDR3 DNA is TGTGCCAGCAGCTTTGGCGGGGACAGTCATCAGCCCCAGCATTTT. It yields the protein CASSFGGDSHQPQHF.

This clonotype was seen only once. J is TRBJ2-3 and V is TRBV28; 7 positions agree with TRBD2. Per the germline V gene, CDR1 is MDHEN and CDR2 is SYDVKM. This CDR3 is built from 16 residues. Trimming removed 4 bases from V and 2 bases from J; junction bases left unmatched: 9. In nucleotides, the CDR3 is TGTGCCAGCAGTTCTCCCAGAGGGAGGGCCACAGATACGCAGTATTTT. Its protein product is CASSSPRGRATDTQYF.

This clonotype was found a few times. The J gene is TRBJ1-5, the V gene TRBV27; D is unresolved. Germline V gene sequence: CDR1 MNHEY, CDR2 SMNVEV (reference sequence). V dropped 3 bases and J dropped 0 bases, with 6 bases sitting between them. The CDR3 spans 14 residues. The CDR3 reads CASSLKSSNQPQHF. In DNA, the CDR3 is TGTGCCAGCAGTTTGAAGAGTAGCAATCAGCCCCAGCATTTT.

This rearrangement joins TRBV15 to TRBJ1-6; 7 bases agree with TRBD1. Per the germline V gene, CDR1 is LNHNV and CDR2 is YYDKDF (reference sequence). The CDR3 totals 14 residues. The ends lost 5 bases at V and 8 bases at J; junction bases unmatched: 6. The CDR3 sequence is CATSPGQVDSPLHF. The CDR3 DNA follows: TGTGCCACCAGCCCTGGACAGGTGGATTCACCCCTCCACTTT.

In its sample, this clonotype was seen a few times. This chain joins TRBV7-2 and TRBJ2-2; no definite D call. Looked up from germline, CDR1 is SGHTA and CDR2 is FQGNSA. This CDR3 contains 15 residues. V lost 6 bases, J lost 3 bases, and 14 bases lay in between. CDR3 protein: CASRPPLRDTGELFF. As DNA, the CDR3 is TGTGCCAGCAGGCCACCACTTAGGGACACCGGGGAGCTGTTTTTT.

This clonotype came up a few times. This chain connects TRBV6-1 to TRBJ2-3, with 8 bases lining up with TRBD2. CDR3 length: 16 amino acids. Trimming cost V 7 bases and J 4 bases; bases outside gene matches: 13. CDR1 is MNHNS, CDR2 SASEGT, per germline. CDR3 protein: CASTPPPSGGPDTQYF. For the CDR3, the DNA is TGTGCCAGCACCCCTCCTCCCAGCGGGGGCCCAGATACGCAGTATTTT.

The chain combines TRBV10-3 with TRBJ2-1, with 9 bases fitting TRBD2. After removal of 2 bases from V and 6 bases from J, the junction contained 8 bases not matched to a gene. Germline CDR1 and CDR2: ENHRY and SYGVKD. The CDR3 totals 16 residues. CDR3 protein: CAISENPSGAGNEQFF. CDR3 bases: TGTGCCATCAGTGAGAATCCTAGCGGGGCAGGCAATGAGCAGTTCTTC.

V and J are TRBV27 and TRBJ2-6; tentatively, D is TRBD2 (6 bases). The ends were cut back, 8 bases at V and 0 bases at J, with 11 bases in the middle. Germline assignment: CDR1 MNHEY and CDR2 SMNVEV (reference sequence). The length of the CDR3 is 15 residues. CDR3 sequence reads: CASGRGGSGANVLTF. The CDR3 nucleotides are TGTGCCAGCGGACGGGGAGGCTCTGGGGCCAACGTCCTGACTTTC.

This CDR3 is CSATSGRGKGYTF. The CDR3 DNA sequence: TGCAGTGCCACCAGTGGCAGGGGGAAAGGCTACACCTTC. The chain joins TRBV20-1 to TRBJ1-2; 7 positions match TRBD1. The V gene end was trimmed by 6 bases and the J gene end by 8 bases; junction bases not matched to a gene: 12. CDR3 length: 13 residues. Germline values: CDR1 DFQATT, CDR2 SNEGSKA (reference sequence).

The chain combines TRBV4-1 with TRBJ2-5, with 8 bases that match TRBD2. The germline CDR1 and CDR2 sequences are MGHRA and YSYEKL. V lost 4 bases, J lost 2 bases, and 9 bases stayed unmatched. The CDR3 loop spans 16 amino acids. The CDR3 is CASSPILAGEQETQYF. The CDR3 nucleotides read TGCGCCAGCAGCCCAATCCTAGCGGGCGAACAAGAGACCCAGTACTTC.

The V gene is TRBV6-2 or TRBV6-3, the J gene TRBJ2-1, with D hard to call. CDR3 length: 16 amino acids. The V gene lost 4 bases and the J gene lost 4 bases, with 17 bases spanning the gap. Germline V gene data show CDR1 as MNHEY and CDR2 as SVGEGT. The CDR3 region is CASSCSGVGSYNEQFF. In DNA, the CDR3 is TGTGCCAGCAGTTGCTCCGGAGTGGGGTCGTACAATGAGCAGTTCTTC.